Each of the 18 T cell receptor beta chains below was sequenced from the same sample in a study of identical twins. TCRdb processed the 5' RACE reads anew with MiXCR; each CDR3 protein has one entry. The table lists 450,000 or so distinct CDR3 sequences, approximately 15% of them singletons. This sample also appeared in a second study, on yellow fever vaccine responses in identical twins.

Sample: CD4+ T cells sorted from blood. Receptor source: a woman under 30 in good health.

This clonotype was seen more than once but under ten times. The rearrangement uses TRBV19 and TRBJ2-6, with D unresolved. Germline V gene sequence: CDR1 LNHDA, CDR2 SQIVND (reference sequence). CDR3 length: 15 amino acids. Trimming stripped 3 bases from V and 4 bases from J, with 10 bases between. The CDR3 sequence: CASSIWKRGANVLTF. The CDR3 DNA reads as TGTGCCAGTAGTATTTGGAAAAGAGGGGCCAACGTCCTGACTTTC.

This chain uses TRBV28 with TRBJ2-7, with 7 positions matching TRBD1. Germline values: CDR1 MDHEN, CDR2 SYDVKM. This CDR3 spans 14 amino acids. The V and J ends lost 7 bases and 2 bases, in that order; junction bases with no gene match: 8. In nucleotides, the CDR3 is TGTGCCAGCAACGCCGGACAGGCTACCTACGAGCAGTACTTC. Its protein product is CASNAGQATYEQYF. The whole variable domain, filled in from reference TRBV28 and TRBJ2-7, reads DVKVTQSSRYLVKRTGEKVFLECVQDMDHENMFWYRQDPGLGLRLIYFSYDVKMKEKGDIPEGYSVSREKKERFSLILESASTNQTSMYLCASNAGQATYEQYFGPGTRLTVT.

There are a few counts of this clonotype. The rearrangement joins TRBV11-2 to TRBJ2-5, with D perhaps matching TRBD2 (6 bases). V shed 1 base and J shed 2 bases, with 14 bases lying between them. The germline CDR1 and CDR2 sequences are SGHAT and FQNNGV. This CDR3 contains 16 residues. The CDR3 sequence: CASSLGPGLRQETQYF. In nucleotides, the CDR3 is TGTGCCAGCAGCTTAGGTCCGGGACTCAGGCAAGAGACCCAGTACTTC.

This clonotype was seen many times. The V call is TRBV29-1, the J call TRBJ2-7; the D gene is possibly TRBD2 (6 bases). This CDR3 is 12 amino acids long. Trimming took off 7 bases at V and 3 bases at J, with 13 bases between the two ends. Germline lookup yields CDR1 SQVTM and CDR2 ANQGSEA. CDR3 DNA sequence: TGCAGCGCCAGGGACTCCCTCTACGAGCAGTACTTC. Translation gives CSARDSLYEQYF.

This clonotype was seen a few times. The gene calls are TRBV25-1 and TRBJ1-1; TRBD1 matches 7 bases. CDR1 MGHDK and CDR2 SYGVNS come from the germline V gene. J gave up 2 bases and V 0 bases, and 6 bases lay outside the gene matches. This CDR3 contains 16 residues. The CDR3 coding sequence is TGTGCCAGCAGTGAATATCCGGGGACAGCCAACACTGAAGCTTTCTTT. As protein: CASSEYPGTANTEAFF.

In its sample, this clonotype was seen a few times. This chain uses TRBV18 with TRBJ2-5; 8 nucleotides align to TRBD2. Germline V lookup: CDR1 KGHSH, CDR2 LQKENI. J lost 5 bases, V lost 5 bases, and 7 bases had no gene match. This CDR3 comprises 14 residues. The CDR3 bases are TGTGCCAGCTCAACGTCGGGGGGGCTGGAGACCCAGTACTTC. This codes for CASSTSGGLETQYF.

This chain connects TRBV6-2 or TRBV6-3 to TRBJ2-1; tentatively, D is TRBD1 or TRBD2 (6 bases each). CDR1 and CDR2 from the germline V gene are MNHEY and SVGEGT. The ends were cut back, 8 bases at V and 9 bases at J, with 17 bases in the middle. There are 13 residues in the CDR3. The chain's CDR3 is CASCVQGGVEQFF. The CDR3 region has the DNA TGTGCCAGCTGTGTACAGGGCGGGGTTGAGCAGTTCTTC.

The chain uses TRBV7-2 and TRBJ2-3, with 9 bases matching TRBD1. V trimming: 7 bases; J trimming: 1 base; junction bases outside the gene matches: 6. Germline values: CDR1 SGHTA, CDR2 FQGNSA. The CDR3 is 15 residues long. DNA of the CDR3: TGTGCCAGCACCCCGACAGGGGGAGGCACAGATACGCAGTATTTT. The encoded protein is CASTPTGGGTDTQYF. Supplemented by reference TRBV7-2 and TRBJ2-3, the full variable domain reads GAGVSQSPSNKVTEKGKDVELRCDPISGHTALYWYRQSLGQGLEFLIYFQGNSAPDKSGLPSDRFSAERTGGSVSTLTIQRTQQEDSAVYLCASTPTGGGTDTQYFGPGTRLTVL.

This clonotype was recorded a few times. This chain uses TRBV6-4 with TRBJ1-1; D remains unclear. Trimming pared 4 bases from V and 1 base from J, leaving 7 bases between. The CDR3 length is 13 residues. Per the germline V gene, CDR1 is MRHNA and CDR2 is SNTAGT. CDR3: CASSATRNTEAFF. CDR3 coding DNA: TGTGCCAGCAGTGCGACAAGGAACACTGAAGCTTTCTTT.

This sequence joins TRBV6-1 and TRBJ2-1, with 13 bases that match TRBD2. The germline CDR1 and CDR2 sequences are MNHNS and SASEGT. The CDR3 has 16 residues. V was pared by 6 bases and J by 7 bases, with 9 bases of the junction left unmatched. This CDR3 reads CASRSPGLAGQNEQFF. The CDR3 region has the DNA TGTGCCAGCAGGTCCCCGGGACTAGCGGGACAAAATGAGCAGTTCTTC.

CDR3 in amino acids: CASSLLRGGGTDTQYF. The DNA for the CDR3 is TGTGCCAGCAGCTTATTGCGGGGGGGAGGCACAGATACGCAGTATTTT. V gene TRBV7-3 combines with J gene TRBJ2-3, with TRBD2 identical over 9 bases. V shed 2 bases and J 1 base; nucleotides not matched to a gene: 4. The CDR3 length is 16 residues. CDR1 and CDR2 from the germline V gene are SGHTA and FQGTGA.

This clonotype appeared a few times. The CDR3 DNA reads as TGTGCCAGCAAAGACACGGGGGGTCGAAACACCGGGGAGCTGTTTTTT. Translation gives CASKDTGGRNTGELFF. The chain combines TRBV6-1 with TRBJ2-2; 7 nucleotides agree with TRBD2. After removal of 7 bases from V and 2 bases from J, the junction contained 10 bases not matched to a gene. The CDR3 extends over 16 amino acids. Germline V lookup: CDR1 MNHNS, CDR2 SASEGT.

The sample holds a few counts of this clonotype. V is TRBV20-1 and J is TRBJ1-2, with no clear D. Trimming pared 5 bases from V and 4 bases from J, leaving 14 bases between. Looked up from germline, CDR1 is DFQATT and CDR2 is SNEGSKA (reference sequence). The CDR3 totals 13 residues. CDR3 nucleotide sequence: TGCAGTGCTCCAACCGGGCAATTCTATGGCTACACCTTC. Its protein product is CSAPTGQFYGYTF.

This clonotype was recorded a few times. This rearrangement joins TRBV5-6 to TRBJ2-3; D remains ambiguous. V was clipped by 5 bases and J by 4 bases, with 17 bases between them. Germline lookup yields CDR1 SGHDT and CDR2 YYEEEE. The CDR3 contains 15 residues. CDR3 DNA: TGTGCCAGCAGGTCTATGCGTAGGGCTTCAGATACGCAGTATTTT. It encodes CASRSMRRASDTQYF.

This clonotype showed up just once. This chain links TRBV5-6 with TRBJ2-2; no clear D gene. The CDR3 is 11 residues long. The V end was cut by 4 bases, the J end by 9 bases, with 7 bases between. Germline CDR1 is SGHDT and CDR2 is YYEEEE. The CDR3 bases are TGTGCCAGCAGCCTGTTACGGGAGCTGTTTTTT. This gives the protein CASSLLRELFF.

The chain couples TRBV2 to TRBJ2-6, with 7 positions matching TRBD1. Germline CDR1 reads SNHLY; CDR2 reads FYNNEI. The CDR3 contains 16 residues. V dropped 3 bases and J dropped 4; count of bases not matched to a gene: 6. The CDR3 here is CASSETGPEGANVLTF. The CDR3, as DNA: TGTGCCAGCAGTGAGACAGGGCCTGAGGGGGCCAACGTCCTGACTTTC.

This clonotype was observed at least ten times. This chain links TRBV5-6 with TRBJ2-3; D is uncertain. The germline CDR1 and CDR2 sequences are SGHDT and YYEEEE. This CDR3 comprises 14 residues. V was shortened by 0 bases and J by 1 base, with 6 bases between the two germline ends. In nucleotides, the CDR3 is TGTGCCAGCAGCTTGGCTGGACGCACAGATACGCAGTATTTT. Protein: CASSLAGRTDTQYF.

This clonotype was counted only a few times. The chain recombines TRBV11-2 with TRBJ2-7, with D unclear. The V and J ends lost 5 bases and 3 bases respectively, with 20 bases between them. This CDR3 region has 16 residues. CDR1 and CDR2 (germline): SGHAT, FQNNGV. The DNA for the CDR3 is TGTGCCAGCAGCAAATACGGATCGGATCCCGGCTACGAGCAGTACTTC. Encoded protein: CASSKYGSDPGYEQYF. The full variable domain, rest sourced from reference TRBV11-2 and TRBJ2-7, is EAGVAQSPRYKIIEKRQSVAFWCNPISGHATLYWYQQILGQGPKLLIQFQNNGVVDDSQLPKDRFSAERLKGVDSTLKIQPAKLEDSAVYLCASSKYGSDPGYEQYFGPGTRLTVT.